One and the same sample provided the 11 T cell receptor beta chains below, sequenced in a study of tumor and adjacent non-tumor tissue in lung cancer. No cell sorting was done before RNA was extracted from the tissue. The normal lung tissue was taken more than 3 cm from the tumor edge. A modified ARM-PCR protocol with three rounds of nested PCR amplified TCRbeta. Via MiXCR, TCRdb re-called the multiplex PCR reads, giving one row per CDR3 protein. The table lists 75,000 to 90,000 distinct CDR3 sequences, around 82% of them singletons. Material for sequencing was distant non-tumor lung tissue. The source is a woman in her forties or fifties with non-small cell lung cancer.

A note on this clonotype: An end of the junction differs from the germline gene, which may be a read error. The V gene is TRBV6-2 or TRBV6-3, the J gene TRBJ1-2, with a tentative D call TRBD1 (5 bases). The CDR3 runs to 13 residues. Germline loops: CDR1 MNHEY, CDR2 SVGEGT. The DNA for the CDR3 is TGTGCCAGTATGGACACAGCTAACTGTGGCTACACCTTC. Amino acid sequence: CASMDTANCGYTF.

Note on this clonotype: At one end the junction does not follow the germline gene, possibly because of a read error. The chain has TRBV28 and TRBJ2-1, with 7 bases lining up with TRBD2. Germline V gives CDR1 MDHEN, CDR2 SYDVKM. The CDR3 is made up of 14 amino acids. This CDR3 is CASIAGVRYNEQFF. DNA for the CDR3: TGTGCCAGCATTGCGGGAGTGAGATACAATGAGCAATTCTTC. Full variable domain (outside the CDR3, taken from reference TRBV28 and TRBJ2-1): DVKVTQSSRYLVKRTGEKVFLECVQDMDHENMFWYRQDPGLGLRLIYFSYDVKMKEKGDIPEGYSVSREKKERFSLILESASTNQTSMYLCASIAGVRYNEQFFGPGTRLTVL.

In regard to this clonotype: Just one base apart from a much larger clone, this may be a read error. CDR3 sequence (DNA): TGTGCCAGCAGTGGCAAGACAGGGCGAACCCACGAGCAGTACTTC. Its translation: CASSGKTGRTHEQYF. The chain carries TRBV6-5 and TRBJ2-7, with 7 bases identical to TRBD1. Germline V lookup: CDR1 MNHEY, CDR2 SVGAGI. V shed 5 bases and J 5 bases; nucleotides not matched to a gene: 12. CDR3 size: 15 residues.

On this clonotype itself: An end of the junction does not agree with germline; a read error may underlie this. The chain is built from TRBV6-1 and TRBJ2-5; 12 nucleotides agree with TRBD2. Per the germline V gene, CDR1 is MNHNS and CDR2 is SASEGT. The CDR3 sequence is 13 residues long. CDR3 nucleotides: TGTGCCAGCATCCCTAGCGGGAGGGTGACCCAATACTTC. It specifies CASIPSGRVTQYF.

The CDR3 sequence is CSALRTSGSPTDTQYF. The CDR3 DNA follows: TGCAGTGCCCTCCGGACTAGCGGGAGTCCGACAGATACGCAGTATTTT. The chain is built from TRBV20-1 and TRBJ2-3, with 13 positions matching TRBD2. In germline, CDR1 is DFQATT, CDR2 SNEGSKA (reference sequence). The CDR3 is made up of 16 amino acids. J was trimmed by 3 bases and V by 6 bases; bases with no gene match: 9.

Turning to this clonotype: A read error may account for a junction end that differs from germline. The J gene is TRBJ2-5, the V gene TRBV6-5, with 7 bases that match TRBD1. The CDR3 length is 14 residues. Germline V gene sequence: CDR1 MNHEY, CDR2 SVGAGI. The DNA for the CDR3 is TGTGCCAGCAGTAGGGACAGAGGGCAAGAGAGCCAGTACTTC. Protein: CASSRDRGQESQYF.

With respect to this clonotype: Just one base apart from a much larger clone, this may be a read error. The chain carries TRBV20-1 and TRBJ2-7; unclear D gene. The V end lost 0 bases, the J end lost 4 bases, and 16 bases lay between the germline ends. The germline CDR1 and CDR2 sequences are DFQATT and SNEGSKA (reference sequence). The CDR3 consists of 15 residues. The CDR3 loop is CSARDRQVTAYEQYF. Here the CDR3 DNA reads TGCAGTGCTAGAGATCGGCAGGTGACTGCTTACGAGCAGTACTTC.

As concerns this clonotype: The CDR3 carries no conserved terminal phenylalanine or tryptophan, so it likely arises from a read error. The rearrangement uses TRBV6-5 and TRBJ1-4; 8 bases fit TRBD1. The CDR3 is 17 residues long. Per germline, CDR1 MNHEY and CDR2 SVGAGI. The DNA of the CDR3 is TGTGTCAGCAGCCATATTAATCCAGGGGGCTCTAATGAAAAACTGTTTTCT. Translated, it gives CVSSHINPGGSNEKLFS.

At least ten counts were recorded for this clonotype. V and J are TRBV29-1 and TRBJ1-2; the D is unclear. Germline CDR1 is SQVTM and CDR2 is ANQGSEA. V lost 8 bases and J 8 bases, leaving 18 bases between the germline ends. The CDR3 is 12 residues long. CDR3 DNA sequence: TGCAGCACCCCTTCCGGGCTTACGGGCTACACCTTC. It specifies CSTPSGLTGYTF.

This clonotype has a count of ten or more. The chain couples TRBV5-1 to TRBJ2-7, with 7 bases lining up with TRBD1. The germline V gene has CDR1 SGHRS and CDR2 YFSETQ. The CDR3 spans 16 residues. Germline trimming cut 3 bases from V and 4 bases from J; bases unmatched to any gene: 13. The CDR3, as DNA: TGCGCCAGCAGCTCGAGACAGGGCCGGGTTAAGTACGAGCAGTACTTC. This encodes CASSSRQGRVKYEQYF.

The V and J genes are TRBV20-1 and TRBJ2-5, with 7 bases lining up with TRBD2. There are 11 residues in the CDR3. In germline, CDR1 is DFQATT, CDR2 SNEGSKA (reference sequence). V lost 5 bases and J lost 5; bases outside the gene matches: 2. CDR3 in amino acids: CSADGRETQYF. The CDR3 DNA reads as TGCAGTGCTGACGGGAGGGAGACCCAGTACTTC.